Presented here are 27 T cell receptor beta chains from one specimen sequenced in a study of blood T cell repertoires in COVID-19. Profiled with immunoSEQ multiplex PCR; TCRdb holds only in-frame clones, not every one. The sample gives 30,000 to 40,000 clones, 85% to 95% of which show up once; roughly 1% is in the top ten. The sample comprised peripheral blood. The receptors stem from a male donor with active COVID-19.

The V gene is TRBV25-1, the J gene TRBJ2-2; perhaps TRBD2 as D (6 bases). Trimming took off 1 base at V and 0 bases at J, with 9 bases between the two ends. CDR3 length: 16 residues. The germline gives CDR1 MGHDK, CDR2 SYGVNS. The CDR3 nucleotides read TGTGCCAGCAGTGAATCCAGACTAGCGAACACCGGGGAGCTGTTTTTT. Its translation: CASSESRLANTGELFF.

The chain uses TRBV18 and TRBJ2-1; the match to TRBD2 covers 9 bases. The CDR3 covers 13 residues. Germline loops: CDR1 KGHSH, CDR2 LQKENI. The CDR3 coding sequence is TGTGGCGTTAGCGGGGGTAACGGCAATGAGCAGTTCTTC. Residues: CGVSGGNGNEQFF.

The chain couples TRBV6-2 or TRBV6-3 to TRBJ1-4; 8 bases match TRBD1. The germline V gene has CDR1 MNHEY and CDR2 SVGEGT. The CDR3 has 15 residues. The V gene end was trimmed by 2 bases and the J gene end by 10 bases; junction bases not matched to a gene: 9. The CDR3: CASSYGSQGAGKLFF. The CDR3 coding sequence is TGTGCCAGCAGTTACGGTTCGCAGGGGGCCGGAAAACTGTTTTTT.

This chain joins TRBV14 and TRBJ2-2, with 11 bases that match TRBD1. V shed 3 bases and J 4 bases; nucleotides not matched to a gene: 10. This CDR3 is 18 amino acids long. Germline V gene lookup returns CDR1 SGHDN and CDR2 FVKESK. The CDR3 DNA follows: TGTGCCAGCAGCCACCGAATCGGGACAGGGGGGCTCACCGGGGAGCTGTTTTTT. It specifies CASSHRIGTGGLTGELFF.

V is TRBV6-5 and J is TRBJ1-5, with TRBD1 matching over 8 bases. CDR1 is MNHEY, CDR2 SVGAGI, per germline. The ends lost 10 bases at V and 6 bases at J; junction bases unmatched: 8. The length of the CDR3 is 13 residues. The CDR3 reads CATTTGAGQPQHF. The DNA of the CDR3 is TGTGCCACCACGACAGGGGCAGGTCAGCCCCAGCATTTT.

The V call is TRBV7-2, the J call TRBJ2-5; 11 positions match TRBD2. The CDR3 contains 16 residues. Germline V gene data show CDR1 as SGHTA and CDR2 as FQGNSA. Trimming removed 5 bases from V and 5 bases from J; junction bases left unmatched: 10. The CDR3 spells CASSPTLTSGAETQYF. The CDR3 nucleotides are TGTGCCAGCAGCCCCACCTTGACTAGCGGGGCGGAGACCCAGTACTTC.

This clone was seen a single time. The genes are TRBV6-5 and TRBJ2-1; 9 bases are shared with TRBD2. The ends lost 8 bases at V and 2 bases at J; junction bases unmatched: 4. CDR1 is MNHEY and CDR2 is SVGAGI in the germline V gene. The CDR3 has 14 amino acids. For the CDR3, the DNA is TGTGCCAGCCGCGGGGGGGGTACCTACAATGAGCAGTTCTTC. Translated, it gives CASRGGGTYNEQFF.

This clone was found once. The chain carries TRBV19 and TRBJ1-6, with 9 bases identical to TRBD1. The CDR3 length is 15 residues. Germline V gives CDR1 LNHDA, CDR2 SQIVND (reference sequence). V trimming: 2 bases; J trimming: 7 bases; junction bases outside the gene matches: 3. CDR3 in amino acids: CASSIFGTGNSPLHF. The CDR3 DNA is TGTGCCAGTAGTATATTTGGGACAGGGAATTCACCCCTCCACTTT. The full variable domain, completed using reference TRBV19 and TRBJ1-6, is DGGITQSPKYLFRKEGQNVTLSCEQNLNHDAMYWYRQDPGQGLRLIYYSQIVNDFQKGDIAEGYSVSREKKESFPLTVTSAQKNPTAFYLCASSIFGTGNSPLHFGNGTRLTVT.

This chain uses TRBV27 with TRBJ2-5; the D is unclear. Deletions cut 5 bases from V and 5 bases from J, with 24 bases between. The CDR3 is made up of 17 amino acids. The germline gives CDR1 MNHEY, CDR2 SMNVEV (reference sequence). For the CDR3, the DNA is TGTGCCAGCAGTCCAGAATCAGCTTCTACTACCATGGAGACCCAGTACTTC. It translates to CASSPESASTTMETQYF.

The V call is TRBV5-1, the J call TRBJ1-1, with unresolved D. The V gene lost 0 bases and the J gene lost 0 bases, with 9 bases spanning the gap. The germline V gene has CDR1 SGHRS and CDR2 YFSETQ. This CDR3 comprises 15 residues. The CDR3 DNA reads as TGCGCCAGCAGCTTGGGAGGCAACGTGAACACTGAAGCTTTCTTT. Residues: CASSLGGNVNTEAFF. Full variable domain (rest looked up from reference TRBV5-1 and TRBJ1-1): KAGVTQTPRYLIKTRGQQVTLSCSPISGHRSVSWYQQTPGQGLQFLFEYFSETQRNKGNFPGRFSGRQFSNSRSEMNVSTLELGDSALYLCASSLGGNVNTEAFFGQGTRLTVV.

This CDR3 reads CASSLWGESYEQYF. Here the CDR3 DNA reads TGTGCCAGCAGTTTATGGGGAGAATCCTACGAGCAGTACTTC. The chain combines TRBV27 with TRBJ2-7, with D possibly TRBD2 on 5 matching bases. CDR1 is MNHEY, CDR2 SMNVEV, per germline (reference sequence). The V gene lost 1 base and the J gene lost 1 base, with 8 bases spanning the gap. The CDR3 is made up of 14 amino acids.

CDR3 sequence (DNA): TGCGCCAGCAGCCACGGGACTAGCGGGCCCCAGTACTTC. This codes for CASSHGTSGPQYF. The chain has TRBV5-1 and TRBJ2-5; TRBD2 agrees at 12 bases. Germline V CDR1 and CDR2: SGHRS, YFSETQ. The CDR3 length is 13 residues. The junction had 4 bases not matched to a gene; V was cut back by 4 bases and J by 9 bases.

The genes are TRBV5-1 and TRBJ2-7; the match to TRBD2 covers 16 bases. V gave up 4 bases and J gave up 2 bases; unmatched junction bases: 9. The germline gives CDR1 SGHRS, CDR2 YFSETQ. CDR3 length: 18 amino acids. The CDR3 here is CASSVGTSGGAFPYEQYF. The CDR3, as DNA: TGCGCCAGCAGCGTCGGGACTAGCGGGGGGGCCTTCCCCTACGAGCAGTACTTC.

This clone was recorded a few times. V gene TRBV6-6 combines with J gene TRBJ2-1; 10 bases are shared with TRBD1. Germline V CDR1 and CDR2: MNHNY, SVGAGI (reference sequence). This CDR3 has 15 residues. Trimming cost V 5 bases and J 5 bases; bases outside gene matches: 6. Here the CDR3 DNA reads TGTGCCAGCAGTGAGCCGGGACAGGGGAACAATGAGCAGTTCTTC. Its protein product is CASSEPGQGNNEQFF.

This rearrangement joins TRBV12-3 or TRBV12-4 to TRBJ2-4, with a tentative D call TRBD1 (5 bases). Trimming pared 5 bases from V and 5 bases from J, leaving 10 bases between. This CDR3 has 13 residues. Written as DNA, the CDR3 is TGTGCCAGCAGTCAAGGGGCTGAAAACATTCAGTACTTC. Residues: CASSQGAENIQYF.

The chain carries TRBV15 and TRBJ1-4; no clear D. The CDR3 spans 16 residues. From germline, CDR1 is LNHNV and CDR2 YYDKDF (reference sequence). V was shortened by 0 bases and J by 4 bases, with 12 bases between the two germline ends. This CDR3 reads CATSRDLVAVNEKLFF. The CDR3 coding sequence is TGTGCCACCAGCAGAGACTTGGTTGCGGTTAATGAAAAACTGTTTTTT.

J is TRBJ1-5 and V is TRBV6-2 or TRBV6-3; TRBD1 matches at 7 bases. CDR1 is MNHEY, CDR2 SVGEGT, per germline. The junction had 7 bases not matched to a gene; V was cut back by 0 bases and J by 2 bases. The CDR3 runs to 17 residues. CDR3 sequence: CASSYSTGQARNQPQHF. The CDR3 DNA is TGTGCCAGCAGTTACTCCACTGGACAGGCGCGCAATCAGCCCCAGCATTTT.

This sequence joins TRBV2 and TRBJ1-5; a weak D match, TRBD1 (5 bases). In germline, CDR1 is SNHLY, CDR2 FYNNEI. The CDR3 extends over 14 amino acids. V was cut by 6 bases and J by 11 bases, with 20 bases left in between. CDR3: CASSRQITSSAQHF. As DNA, the CDR3 is TGTGCCAGCAGCCGACAGATTACCTCTTCGGCCCAGCATTTT.

The chain links TRBV2 to TRBJ1-2, with TRBD1 matching 9 bases. Germline V lookup: CDR1 SNHLY, CDR2 FYNNEI. This CDR3 spans 13 amino acids. The V segment lost 6 bases and the J segment 6 bases; nucleotides outside the gene matches: 5. CDR3 nucleotide sequence: TGTGCCAGCAGCCGGGACAGGGAGAATGGCTACACCTTC. Protein sequence: CASSRDRENGYTF.

The chain has TRBV3-1 (or the pseudogene TRBV3-2) and TRBJ2-1; possible D gene TRBD2, 6 bases. V lost 0 bases and J lost 3, with 12 bases in between. The length of the CDR3 is 16 residues. Germline-derived CDR1 and CDR2 are LGHDT and YNNKEL (reference sequence). DNA for the CDR3: TGTGCCAGCAGCCAAGATGGCGCGGGGCTCTACAATGAGCAGTTCTTC. Residues: CASSQDGAGLYNEQFF.

This sequence joins TRBV6-1 and TRBJ1-1; 7 positions match TRBD1. The V segment lost 3 bases and the J segment 1 base; nucleotides outside the gene matches: 2. Germline V gives CDR1 MNHNS, CDR2 SASEGT. The CDR3 has 14 residues. CDR3 sequence reads: CASSEGQWNTEAFF. CDR3 bases: TGTGCCAGCAGTGAGGGACAGTGGAACACTGAAGCTTTCTTT.

J is TRBJ1-3 and V is TRBV30, with unresolved D. The CDR3 covers 16 residues. Germline V gene data show CDR1 as GTSNPN and CDR2 as SVGIG (reference sequence). V was shortened by 2 bases and J by 0 bases, with 14 bases between the two germline ends. The CDR3, as DNA: TGTGCCTGGAGTTCAATAGGACTGTCCTCTGGAAACACCATATATTTT. It is translated as CAWSSIGLSSGNTIYF.

As DNA, the CDR3 is TGTGCCAGCAGCTTAGGACGTTGGCGGGGGAGCTCCTACGAGCAGTACTTC. As protein: CASSLGRWRGSSYEQYF. The chain uses TRBV7-2 and TRBJ2-7; 7 nucleotides agree with TRBD2. The CDR3 loop spans 17 amino acids. J lost 0 bases, V lost 1 base, and 9 bases had no gene match. Germline-derived CDR1 and CDR2 are SGHTA and FQGNSA.

The V gene is TRBV5-1, the J gene TRBJ1-4; no reliable D call. The length of the CDR3 is 16 residues. V was clipped by 4 bases and J by 4 bases, with 17 bases between them. Germline V gene sequence: CDR1 SGHRS, CDR2 YFSETQ. CDR3 DNA: TGCGCCAGCAGCCCCCGCTTGGGCAGCTTTAATGAAAAACTGTTTTTT. Amino acids: CASSPRLGSFNEKLFF.

CDR3 sequence (DNA): TGTGCCAGCAGTTATTCGACGTGGGGGGGAAGCAATCAGCCCCAGCATTTT. This sequence encodes CASSYSTWGGSNQPQHF. The chain joins TRBV6-2 or TRBV6-3 to TRBJ1-5; tentative D call: TRBD1 (5 bases). This CDR3 is 17 amino acids long. V was shortened by 3 bases and J by 1 base, with 16 bases between the two germline ends. Germline CDR1 MNHEY, CDR2 SVGEGT.

The chain is built from TRBV6-5 and TRBJ1-2, with 9 positions matching TRBD1. From germline, CDR1 is MNHEY and CDR2 SVGAGI. V was pared by 8 bases and J by 5 bases, with 12 bases of the junction left unmatched. This CDR3 comprises 15 residues. The CDR3 DNA sequence: TGTGCCAGCGCCACAGGGGGCAGGGGAGGGTATGGCTACACCTTC. This gives the protein CASATGGRGGYGYTF.

The chain uses TRBV27 and TRBJ1-5; 10 nucleotides align to TRBD1. J gave up 4 bases and V 6 bases, and 3 bases lay outside the gene matches. Germline CDR1 MNHEY, CDR2 SMNVEV (reference sequence). CDR3 length equals 14 residues. CDR3 nucleotide sequence: TGTGCCAGCAGCCTGGACAGGGGGAATCAGCCCCAGCATTTT. Amino acid sequence: CASSLDRGNQPQHF.